Below are 5 T cell receptor beta chains sequenced from a single sample in a study of blood T cell repertoires in COVID-19 (dated by TCRdb to 2019 to 2021). Library method: the immunoSEQ multiplex PCR assay. This immuneACCESS table, as held by TCRdb, lists in-frame sequences with V and J called but not all clones. Of the missing ones, under half trace to an unresolved V gene in checked studies; the others have no known cause. Present in this sample are about 210,000 clones, roughly 80% of which were seen just once. The ten largest clonotypes hold over 6.5% of the sample. The sequenced sample consisted of peripheral blood. The receptor source for this set is a woman over 75 with COVID-19, enrolled during active disease.

The rearrangement joins TRBV29-1 to TRBJ1-1; D ambiguous. This CDR3 comprises 10 residues. V lost 4 bases and J 6 bases, leaving 6 bases between the germline ends. Germline CDR1 and CDR2: SQVTM and ANQGSEA. In DNA, the CDR3 is TGCAGCGTTGGGAGGGCTGAAGCTTTCTTT. Residues: CSVGRAEAFF.

The chain employs TRBV5-1 and TRBJ1-1, with 9 bases fitting TRBD1. This CDR3 is 16 amino acids long. Germline CDR1 is SGHRS and CDR2 is YFSETQ. V gave up 7 bases and J gave up 3 bases; unmatched junction bases: 13. The CDR3 loop is CASSNPGTGYDTEAFF. CDR3 nucleotides: TGCGCCAGCTCGAACCCCGGGACAGGGTACGACACTGAAGCTTTCTTT.

The chain combines TRBV7-9 with TRBJ1-5; D is perhaps TRBD1 (5 bases). This CDR3 has 14 amino acids. V lost 6 bases and J lost 2, with 11 bases in between. Germline CDR1 and CDR2: SEHNR and FQNEAQ (reference sequence). CDR3 sequence reads: CASRGGAGNQPQHF. DNA for the CDR3: TGTGCCAGCAGGGGGGGAGCGGGCAATCAGCCCCAGCATTTT.

The chain couples TRBV7-3 to TRBJ2-5, with D unresolved. The germline V gene has CDR1 SGHTA and CDR2 FQGTGA. This CDR3 is built from 15 residues. Trimming took 1 base from V and 2 from J, leaving 11 bases between them. CDR3 protein: CASSLSPLPQETQYF. DNA for the CDR3: TGTGCCAGCAGCTTAAGTCCACTACCACAAGAGACCCAGTACTTC.

This sequence joins TRBV5-1 and TRBJ1-1; D might be TRBD1 (5 bases). The germline V and J ends were trimmed by 6 bases and 7 bases, with 16 bases remaining between them. Germline V CDR1 and CDR2: SGHRS, YFSETQ. This CDR3 region has 13 residues. CDR3 nucleotide sequence: TGCGCCAGCAAAGGCCAACAAGGGGATGAAGCTTTCTTT. It is translated as CASKGQQGDEAFF.